Sequencing of this T cell receptor beta chain was carried out in a study of CD8 T cells in ankylosing spondylitis. The CDR3 loop spans 15 amino acids. Trimming shortened V by 5 bases and J by 2 bases, and 16 bases separated the two germline ends. CDR1 and CDR2 from the germline V gene are SGHTA and FQGNSA. Concerning this clonotype: The antigen is undetermined.

Study findings and constraints: A TCR beta motif made of several highly homologous variants seemed typical of ankylosing spondylitis blood.

In TCRdb, the 5' RACE reads were re-called with MiXCR into one record per CDR3 protein. The table lists around 890,000 distinct CDR3 sequences, around 11% of them singletons, with approximately 0.5% in the top ten. The chain joins TRBV7-2 to TRBJ2-7, with D maybe TRBD1 (5 bases). The TCR sequence derives from a male donor with ankylosing spondylitis. The material sequenced was blood, either unsorted or a sorted T cell fraction (not recorded which). The CDR3 DNA reads TGTGCCAGCAGCCCCCAGGGCCTGGTAACCTACGAGCAGTACTTC. Its protein product is CASSPQGLVTYEQYF.